The next 13 T cell receptor beta chains were all read from a single sample in a study of T-cell memory formation after mild COVID-19. TCRdb re-derived calls from the 5' RACE reads in MiXCR, one entry per CDR3 protein. The sample yields some 410,000 distinct CDR3 sequences, about a quarter seen once. Material: PBMCs or a T cell subset sorted from them (not recorded which). These receptors were obtained from an adult woman who had mild COVID-19 (a few samples of this study predate the infection). Cell type and time point are not known.

Here the CDR3 reads CASSQRSSFEQYF. The CDR3 region has the DNA TGTGCCAGCAGCCAACGATCTAGCTTCGAGCAGTACTTC. The chain links TRBV14 to TRBJ2-7; D is possibly TRBD2 (5 bases). Per the germline V gene, CDR1 is SGHDN and CDR2 is FVKESK. The CDR3 consists of 13 residues. Trimming pared 2 bases from V and 6 bases from J, leaving 11 bases between.

This clonotype was detected only a few times. The chain is built from TRBV5-6 and TRBJ2-7, with D hard to call. The CDR3 has 15 residues. V was cut by 2 bases and J by 0 bases, with 12 bases left in between. Per the germline V gene, CDR1 is SGHDT and CDR2 is YYEEEE. The DNA for the CDR3 is TGTGCCAGCAGCTTTATCCAGCAGAGCTCCTACGAGCAGTACTTC. As protein: CASSFIQQSSYEQYF.

The rearrangement joins TRBV29-1 to TRBJ2-1, with 10 bases aligning to TRBD2. There are 14 residues in the CDR3. V lost 5 bases to trimming and J lost 8 bases; unmatched junction nucleotides: 9. From germline, CDR1 is SQVTM and CDR2 ANQGSEA. CDR3 sequence: CSVTTSGILDEQFF. CDR3 nucleotide sequence: TGCAGCGTTACAACTAGCGGGATACTTGATGAGCAGTTCTTC.

V and J are TRBV6-5 and TRBJ2-3; TRBD1 matches at 11 bases. The CDR3 runs 14 residues. With 4 bases clipped from V and 7 bases from J, the junction kept 4 bases outside the gene matches. Looked up from germline, CDR1 is MNHEY and CDR2 is SVGAGI. This CDR3 is CASSWGQGGNTQYF. DNA of the CDR3: TGTGCCAGCAGTTGGGGACAGGGGGGAAATACGCAGTATTTT.

CDR3 region: CASSSGTSGGNTGELFF. The DNA for the CDR3 is TGTGCCAGCAGCTCCGGGACTAGCGGGGGAAACACCGGGGAGCTGTTTTTT. This rearrangement joins TRBV7-6 to TRBJ2-2; 14 bases align to TRBD2. This CDR3 has 17 amino acids. V trimming: 4 bases; J trimming: 2 bases; junction bases outside the gene matches: 3. The germline V gene encodes CDR1 SGHVS and CDR2 FNYEAQ.

The chain is built from TRBV20-1 and TRBJ2-7; D might be TRBD1 (8 bases). The ends were cut back, 5 bases at V and 6 bases at J, with 20 bases in the middle. The CDR3 contains 14 residues. Germline CDR1 is DFQATT and CDR2 is SNEGSKA (reference sequence). The CDR3 reads CSARRGQGGGEQYF. The CDR3 bases are TGCAGTGCTCGACGAGGACAGGGAGGGGGCGAGCAGTACTTC.

The chain links TRBV3-1 to TRBJ2-3, with D unresolved. The CDR3 consists of 15 residues. Germline loops: CDR1 LGHDT, CDR2 YNNKEL (reference sequence). Trimming took 4 bases from V and 2 from J, leaving 13 bases between them. The CDR3 loop reads CASSLRASTTDTQYF. The CDR3 nucleotides are TGTGCCAGCAGCCTAAGGGCTTCTACCACAGATACGCAGTATTTT.

The genes are TRBV7-2 and TRBJ1-6, with a tentative D call TRBD1 (5 bases). The V gene's germline CDR1 is SGHTA and CDR2 FQGNSA. The CDR3 is 15 residues long. V was pared by 0 bases and J by 8 bases, with 11 bases between. CDR3 sequence: CASSLAGTADSPLHF. Here the CDR3 DNA reads TGTGCCAGCAGCTTAGCGGGGACGGCGGATTCACCCCTCCACTTT.

This clonotype was detected a few times. The gene calls are TRBV18 and TRBJ2-3, with D unresolved. This CDR3 spans 13 amino acids. V lost 4 bases and J lost 4, with 9 bases in between. Germline V gene lookup returns CDR1 KGHSH and CDR2 LQKENI. The CDR3 DNA reads as TGTGCCAGCTCACTACCAATGGCAGATACGCAGTATTTT. This sequence encodes CASSLPMADTQYF.

J is TRBJ2-7 and V is TRBV4-2, with TRBD1 identical over 9 bases. CDR3 length: 15 residues. J was trimmed by 7 bases and V by 1 base; bases with no gene match: 8. The germline V gene encodes CDR1 LGHNA and CDR2 YNFKEQ. CDR3 DNA: TGTGCCAGCAGCCAAGCTTACGACAGGGGGACAGAGCAGTACTTC. Amino acid sequence: CASSQAYDRGTEQYF.

The sample holds a few counts of this clonotype. The gene calls are TRBV4-1 and TRBJ1-5, with D possibly matching TRBD1 (6 bases). Trimming removed 9 bases at V and 3 bases at J, with 12 bases between. The length of the CDR3 is 13 residues. Germline-derived CDR1 and CDR2 are MGHRA and YSYEKL. The CDR3 is CASAGTFNQPQHF. For the CDR3, the DNA is TGCGCCAGTGCCGGGACATTCAATCAGCCCCAGCATTTT.

This clonotype was seen a few times. The rearrangement joins TRBV29-1 to TRBJ1-4, with no clear D. The ends were cut back, 4 bases at V and 7 bases at J, with 13 bases in the middle. Per germline, CDR1 SQVTM and CDR2 ANQGSEA. This CDR3 region has 13 residues. This CDR3 is CSVAETPGEKLFF. DNA for the CDR3: TGCAGCGTTGCGGAGACGCCTGGTGAAAAACTGTTTTTT.

The chain links TRBV27 to TRBJ1-6; perhaps TRBD1 as D (5 bases). Trimming pared 4 bases from V and 9 bases from J, leaving 16 bases between. The CDR3 contains 15 residues. Germline V gene lookup returns CDR1 MNHEY and CDR2 SMNVEV (reference sequence). The CDR3 nucleotides read TGTGCCAGCAGTTCTCCCATGGTGGGACTTTCACCCCTCCACTTT. Residues: CASSSPMVGLSPLHF.